These 13 T cell receptor beta chains were all obtained from the same sample, sequenced in a study of T cells in women clearing cervical HPV infection. The data were produced by immunoSEQ multiplex PCR, yet TCRdb's version contains in-frame clones alone and is incomplete. This table lists about 48,000 clones. The sequencing input was blood buffy coat. These receptors were taken from a woman between 18 and 70 years old with a cervical HPV16 infection that either progressed to CIN3+ or cleared (not recorded which).

About this clone itself: The read is 3 residues too short to cover the CDR3 end, so that end is filled in from the germline J gene. The gene calls are TRBV30 and TRBJ2-3, with 10 bases that match TRBD2. After removal of 1 base from V and 2 bases from J, the junction contained 6 bases not matched to a gene. This CDR3 is built from 16 residues. CDR1 GTSNPN and CDR2 SVGIG come from the germline V gene (reference sequence). The covered CDR3 bases are TGTGCCTGGAGTGCCGCAAGCGGGGGGGCCACAGATACG. Translation gives CAWSAASGGATDT. The whole CDR3 reads CAWSAASGGATDTQYF.

Note on this clone: The read falls 3 residues short of the CDR3 end, and the missing part is taken from the germline J gene. The chain couples TRBV19 to TRBJ2-3; 7 bases agree with TRBD1. The CDR3 sequence is 15 residues long. V lost 6 bases and J lost 0; bases outside the gene matches: 6. Germline V CDR1 and CDR2: LNHDA, SQIVND (reference sequence). The part of the CDR3 DNA that was read is TGTGCCAGTAGGCCAGGGACAGCTAGCACAGATACG. Its protein product is CASRPGTASTDT. The complete CDR3 protein is CASRPGTASTDTQYF.

As to this clone: The CDR3 is cut off 3 residues early in the read; its end comes from the germline J gene. V gene TRBV2 combines with J gene TRBJ1-2, with 8 bases matching TRBD1. The germline V gene has CDR1 SNHLY and CDR2 FYNNEI. The CDR3 runs 14 residues. Trimming removed 4 bases from V and 6 bases from J; junction bases left unmatched: 7. The DNA read from the CDR3 is TGTGCCAGCAGTGGGGAGATGGACAGGGATGGC. It is translated as CASSGEMDRDG. The entire CDR3 protein reads CASSGEMDRDGYTF. Together with reference TRBV2 and TRBJ1-2, the CDR3 gives the full variable domain: EPEVTQTPSHQVTQMGQEVILRCVPISNHLYFYWYRQILGQKVEFLVSFYNNEISEKSEIFDDQFSVERPDGSNFTLKIRSTKLEDSAMYFCASSGEMDRDGYTFGSGTRLTVV.

Remarks on this clone: The read gets to within 3 residues of the CDR3 end, and the germline J gene fills in the rest. The genes are TRBV30 and TRBJ2-7, with D tentatively TRBD1 (5 bases). This CDR3 contains 15 residues. Looked up from germline, CDR1 is GTSNPN and CDR2 is SVGIG (reference sequence). Trimming cost V 3 bases and J 4 bases, with 19 bases left between them. The part of the CDR3 DNA that was read is TGTGCCTGGAGCGCAGGGTCAGTCAAACCATACGAG. Its translation is CAWSAGSVKPYE. The complete CDR3 protein is CAWSAGSVKPYEQYF.

A remark on this clone: Sequencing ends 3 residues short of the CDR3 end; the germline J gene provides the rest. The V call is TRBV5-1, the J call TRBJ2-3; TRBD2 matches 9 bases. V dropped 4 bases and J dropped 6; count of bases not matched to a gene: 12. The CDR3 length is 16 residues. Germline loops: CDR1 SGHRS, CDR2 YFSETQ. The part of the CDR3 DNA that was read is TGCGCCAGCAGCCCCCGGGAAGCGGGGGGACCTGATACG. This sequence encodes CASSPREAGGPDT. The full-length CDR3 reads as CASSPREAGGPDTQYF.

Worth noting for this clone: The DNA ends 3 residues before the CDR3 does, and the rest of the CDR3 is filled in from the germline J gene. V usage is TRBV5-1 and J usage is TRBJ2-1, with D perhaps TRBD1 (5 bases). Deletions cut 4 bases from V and 5 bases from J, with 13 bases between. Germline V gives CDR1 SGHRS, CDR2 YFSETQ. The CDR3 has 14 residues. The CDR3: CASSNRIGNNEQFF. The part of the CDR3 DNA that was read is TGCGCCAGCAGCAACAGGATTGGGAACAATGAG. The full variable domain, its missing parts supplied by reference TRBV5-1 and TRBJ2-1, is KAGVTQTPRYLIKTRGQQVTLSCSPISGHRSVSWYQQTPGQGLQFLFEYFSETQRNKGNFPGRFSGRQFSNSRSEMNVSTLELGDSALYLCASSNRIGNNEQFFGPGTRLTVL.

For this clone: The read terminates 3 residues ahead of where the CDR3 ends, so the germline J gene completes it. V gene TRBV29-1 combines with J gene TRBJ2-7; D remains unclear. Trimming cost V 6 bases and J 3 bases, with 12 bases left between them. The CDR3 length is 12 residues. Germline V gives CDR1 SQVTM, CDR2 ANQGSEA. CDR3 DNA, as far as it was read: TGCAGCGTAGGGCCGAATGGCTACGAG. Encoded protein: CSVGPNGYE. The whole CDR3 sequence reads CSVGPNGYEQYF.

In the case of this clone: The CDR3 extends 3 residues past the end of the read, so its final part is completed from the germline J gene. The chain recombines TRBV7-2 with TRBJ2-3; D is uncertain. V was cut by 1 base and J by 5 bases, with 10 bases left in between. Germline V lookup: CDR1 SGHTA, CDR2 FQGNSA. This CDR3 is 14 amino acids long. CDR3 region: CASSLVVRGDTQYF. The covered CDR3 bases are TGTGCCAGCAGCTTAGTGGTCAGAGGAGATACG.

Comment on this clone: The CDR3 end is not reached by the read, which stops 3 residues before it; the germline J gene fills it in. This rearrangement joins TRBV5-6 to TRBJ1-2, with 7 bases that match TRBD1. The CDR3 has 12 residues. Germline CDR1 and CDR2: SGHDT and YYEEEE. The sequenced part of the CDR3 DNA is TGTGCCACTTCACTCAGGGGACAGGGC. Translating gives CATSLRGQG. The entire CDR3 sequence reads CATSLRGQGYTF.

On this clone itself: Read data end 3 residues before the CDR3 end; the end is taken from the germline J gene. This chain joins TRBV28 and TRBJ1-1, with a tentative D call TRBD1 (5 bases). The V gene lost 7 bases and the J gene lost 0 bases, with 21 bases spanning the gap. The CDR3 is 17 residues long. Germline V gene sequence: CDR1 MDHEN, CDR2 SYDVKM. The CDR3 protein is CASKGVGTGVMNTEAFF. Partial CDR3 DNA: TGTGCCAGCAAAGGAGTTGGAACAGGAGTCATGAACACTGAA. The entire variable domain, with the rest obtained from reference TRBV28 and TRBJ1-1, is as follows: DVKVTQSSRYLVKRTGEKVFLECVQDMDHENMFWYRQDPGLGLRLIYFSYDVKMKEKGDIPEGYSVSREKKERFSLILESASTNQTSMYLCASKGVGTGVMNTEAFFGQGTRLTVV.

In regard to this clone: The read terminates 3 residues before the CDR3 end, so the remaining end is supplied by the germline J gene. The rearrangement uses TRBV23-1 and TRBJ2-3; 12 bases align to TRBD2. TRBV23-1 is reported as an ORF; its role is uncertain. J gave up 4 bases and V 0 bases, and 8 bases lay outside the gene matches. The CDR3 has 18 residues. The CDR3 bases that were read are TGCGCCAGCAGTCAATCGGCTAGCGGGGGGGCTAAGGCAGATACG. It is translated as CASSQSASGGAKADT. The CDR3 as a whole reads CASSQSASGGAKADTQYF.

For this clone: With the read ending 3 residues before the CDR3 end, the germline J gene is used to fill in that end. This chain joins TRBV5-6 and TRBJ2-7, with 9 bases fitting TRBD1. The junction had 3 bases not matched to a gene; V was cut back by 2 bases and J by 3 bases. CDR3 size: 14 residues. Germline V gives CDR1 SGHDT, CDR2 YYEEEE. Partial CDR3 DNA: TGTGCCAGCAGCTTATGGGACAGGGACTACGAG. Translated: CASSLWDRDYE. The whole CDR3 reads CASSLWDRDYEQYF.

To note about this clone: The read comes to an end 3 residues before the CDR3 does, leaving the germline J gene to fill in the end. The chain combines TRBV5-1 with TRBJ1-6; TRBD1 matches at 8 bases. CDR1 and CDR2 from the germline V gene are SGHRS and YFSETQ. With 0 bases clipped from V and 6 bases from J, the junction kept 2 bases outside the gene matches. This CDR3 comprises 15 residues. CDR3 residues: CASSLDGQGNSPLHF. CDR3 bases read: TGCGCCAGCAGCTTGGATGGACAGGGTAATTCACCC.